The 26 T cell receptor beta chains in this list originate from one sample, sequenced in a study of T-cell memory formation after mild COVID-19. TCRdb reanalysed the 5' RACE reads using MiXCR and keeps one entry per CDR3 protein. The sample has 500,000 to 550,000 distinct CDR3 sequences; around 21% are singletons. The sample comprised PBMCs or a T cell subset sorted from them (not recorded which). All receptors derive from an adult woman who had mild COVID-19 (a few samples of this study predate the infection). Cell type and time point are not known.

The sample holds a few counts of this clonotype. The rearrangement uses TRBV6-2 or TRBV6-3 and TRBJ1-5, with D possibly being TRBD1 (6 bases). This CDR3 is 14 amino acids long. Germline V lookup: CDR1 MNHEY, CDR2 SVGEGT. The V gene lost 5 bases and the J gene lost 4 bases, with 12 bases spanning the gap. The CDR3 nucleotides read TGTGCCAGCAGTCCTAGGGGGGGGAATCAGCCCCAGCATTTT. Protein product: CASSPRGGNQPQHF.

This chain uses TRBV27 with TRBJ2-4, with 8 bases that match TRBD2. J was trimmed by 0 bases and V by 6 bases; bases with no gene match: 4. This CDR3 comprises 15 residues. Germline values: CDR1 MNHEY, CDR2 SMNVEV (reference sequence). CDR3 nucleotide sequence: TGTGCCAGCAGCTTTAGCGGGGCAGCCAAAAACATTCAGTACTTC. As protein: CASSFSGAAKNIQYF.

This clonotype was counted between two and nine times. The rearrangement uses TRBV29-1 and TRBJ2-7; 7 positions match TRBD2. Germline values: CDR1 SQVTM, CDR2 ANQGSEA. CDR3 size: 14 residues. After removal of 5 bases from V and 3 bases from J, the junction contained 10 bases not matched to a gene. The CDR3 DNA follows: TGCAGCGTTCGGGGCGGGACTACCGACTACGAGCAGTACTTC. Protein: CSVRGGTTDYEQYF.

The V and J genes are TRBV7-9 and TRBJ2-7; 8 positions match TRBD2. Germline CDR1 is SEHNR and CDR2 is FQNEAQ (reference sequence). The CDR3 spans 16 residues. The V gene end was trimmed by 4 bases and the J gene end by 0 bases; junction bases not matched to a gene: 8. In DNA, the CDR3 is TGTGCCAGCAGCTCCCCTAGCGGGTCCGTCTCCTACGAGCAGTACTTC. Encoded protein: CASSSPSGSVSYEQYF. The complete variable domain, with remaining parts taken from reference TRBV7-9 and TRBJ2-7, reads DTGVSQNPRHKITKRGQNVTFRCDPISEHNRLYWYRQTLGQGPEFLTYFQNEAQLEKSRLLSDRFSAERPKGSFSTLEIQRTEQGDSAMYLCASSSPSGSVSYEQYFGPGTRLTVT.

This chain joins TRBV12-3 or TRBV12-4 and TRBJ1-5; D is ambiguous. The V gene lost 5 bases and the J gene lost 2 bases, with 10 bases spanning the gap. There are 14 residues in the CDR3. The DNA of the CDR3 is TGTGCCAGCAGTATTTCTTGGGGCAATCAGCCCCAGCATTTT. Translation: CASSISWGNQPQHF.

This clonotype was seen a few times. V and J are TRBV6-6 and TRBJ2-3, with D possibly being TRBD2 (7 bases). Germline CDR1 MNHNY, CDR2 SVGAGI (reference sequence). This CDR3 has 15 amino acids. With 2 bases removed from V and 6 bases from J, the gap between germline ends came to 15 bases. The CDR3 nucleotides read TGTGCCAGCAGTTACGGCCGGGGGGCAATGGATACGCAGTATTTT. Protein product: CASSYGRGAMDTQYF.

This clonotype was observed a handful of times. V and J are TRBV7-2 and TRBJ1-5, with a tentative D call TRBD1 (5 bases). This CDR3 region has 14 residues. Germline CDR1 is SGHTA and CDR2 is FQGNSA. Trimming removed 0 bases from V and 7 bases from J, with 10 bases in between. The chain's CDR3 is CASSLAGDGQPQHF. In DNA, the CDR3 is TGTGCCAGCAGCTTAGCAGGGGATGGCCAGCCCCAGCATTTT.

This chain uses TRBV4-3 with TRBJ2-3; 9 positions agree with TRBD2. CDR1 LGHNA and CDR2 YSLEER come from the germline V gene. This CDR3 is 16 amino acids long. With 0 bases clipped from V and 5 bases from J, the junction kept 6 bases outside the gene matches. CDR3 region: CASSQEGGRAKDTQYF. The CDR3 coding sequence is TGCGCCAGCAGCCAAGAGGGCGGGAGGGCCAAAGATACGCAGTATTTT.

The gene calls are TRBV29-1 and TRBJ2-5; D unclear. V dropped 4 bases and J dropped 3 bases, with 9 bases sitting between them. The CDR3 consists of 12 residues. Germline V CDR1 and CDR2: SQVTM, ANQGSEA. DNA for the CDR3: TGCAGCGTTGTGTATAGGGAAGAGACCCAGTACTTC. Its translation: CSVVYREETQYF. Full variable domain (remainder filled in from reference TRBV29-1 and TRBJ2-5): SAVISQKPSRDICQRGTSLTIQCQVDSQVTMMFWYRQQPGQSLTLIATANQGSEATYESGFVIDKFPISRPNLTFSTLTVSNMSPEDSSIYLCSVVYREETQYFGPGTRLLVL.

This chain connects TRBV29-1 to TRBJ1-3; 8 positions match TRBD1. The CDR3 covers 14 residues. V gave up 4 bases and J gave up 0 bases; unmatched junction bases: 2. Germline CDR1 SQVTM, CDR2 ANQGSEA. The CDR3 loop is CSVGGQGSGNTIYF. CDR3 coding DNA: TGCAGCGTTGGTGGACAGGGCTCTGGAAACACCATATATTTT.

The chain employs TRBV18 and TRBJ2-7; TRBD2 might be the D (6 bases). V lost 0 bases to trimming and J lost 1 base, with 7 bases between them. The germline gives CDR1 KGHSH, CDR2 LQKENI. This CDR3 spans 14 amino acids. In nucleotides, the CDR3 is TGTGCCAGCTCACCACCCGCGGGATCCTACGAGCAGTACTTC. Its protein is CASSPPAGSYEQYF.

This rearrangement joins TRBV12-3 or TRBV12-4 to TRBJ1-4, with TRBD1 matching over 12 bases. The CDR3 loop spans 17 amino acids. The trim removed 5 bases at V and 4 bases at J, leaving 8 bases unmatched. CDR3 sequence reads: CASSPRDRGLGNEKLFF. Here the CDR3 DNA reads TGTGCCAGCAGTCCCCGGGACAGGGGGCTTGGTAATGAAAAACTGTTTTTT.

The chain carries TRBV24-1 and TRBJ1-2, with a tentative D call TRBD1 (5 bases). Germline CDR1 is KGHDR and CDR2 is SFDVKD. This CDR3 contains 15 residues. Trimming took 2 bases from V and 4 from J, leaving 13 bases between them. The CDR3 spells CATSDSTQGIYGYTF. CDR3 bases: TGTGCCACCAGTGATTCCACTCAGGGTATCTATGGCTACACCTTC.

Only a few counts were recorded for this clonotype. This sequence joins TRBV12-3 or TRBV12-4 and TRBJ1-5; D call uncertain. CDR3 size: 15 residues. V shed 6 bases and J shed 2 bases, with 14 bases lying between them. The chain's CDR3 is CASSFVVAGNQPQHF. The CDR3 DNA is TGTGCCAGCAGCTTCGTGGTGGCAGGCAATCAGCCCCAGCATTTT.

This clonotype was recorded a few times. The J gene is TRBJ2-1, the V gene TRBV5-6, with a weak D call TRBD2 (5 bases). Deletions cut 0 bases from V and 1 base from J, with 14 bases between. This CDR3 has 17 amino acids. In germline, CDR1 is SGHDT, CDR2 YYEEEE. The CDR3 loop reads CASSLAVDGESYNEQFF. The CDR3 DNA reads TGTGCCAGCAGCTTGGCGGTTGACGGGGAGTCCTACAATGAGCAGTTCTTC.

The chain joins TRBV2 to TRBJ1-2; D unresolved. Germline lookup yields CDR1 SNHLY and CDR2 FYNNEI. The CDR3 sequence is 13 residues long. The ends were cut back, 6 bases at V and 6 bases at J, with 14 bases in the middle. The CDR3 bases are TGTGCCAGCAGGAGACCGGGAGAAAATGGCTACACCTTC. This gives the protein CASRRPGENGYTF.

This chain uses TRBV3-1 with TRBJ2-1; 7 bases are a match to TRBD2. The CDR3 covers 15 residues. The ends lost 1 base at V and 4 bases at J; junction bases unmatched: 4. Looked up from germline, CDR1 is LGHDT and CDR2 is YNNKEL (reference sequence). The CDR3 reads CASSQVSSGYNEQFF. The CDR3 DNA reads TGTGCCAGCAGCCAAGTCTCTAGCGGTTACAATGAGCAGTTCTTC.

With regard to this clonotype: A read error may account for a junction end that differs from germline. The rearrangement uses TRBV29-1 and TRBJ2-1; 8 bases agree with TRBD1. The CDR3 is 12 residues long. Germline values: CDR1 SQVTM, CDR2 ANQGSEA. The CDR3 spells CSVGDRYNEQFF. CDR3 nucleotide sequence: TGCAGCGTTGGGGACAGGTACAATGAACAGTTCTTC.

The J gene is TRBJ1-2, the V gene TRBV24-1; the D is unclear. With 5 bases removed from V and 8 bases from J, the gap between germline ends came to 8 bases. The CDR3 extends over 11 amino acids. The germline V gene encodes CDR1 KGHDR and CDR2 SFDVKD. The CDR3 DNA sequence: TGTGCCACCAGTGGTGATGACGGCTACACCTTC. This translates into CATSGDDGYTF.

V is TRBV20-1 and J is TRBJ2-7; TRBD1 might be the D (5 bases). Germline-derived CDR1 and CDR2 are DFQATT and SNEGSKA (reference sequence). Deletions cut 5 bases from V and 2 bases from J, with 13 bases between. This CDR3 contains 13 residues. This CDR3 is CSAEDTSPYEQYF. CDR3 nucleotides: TGCAGTGCTGAGGACACCTCACCCTACGAGCAGTACTTC.

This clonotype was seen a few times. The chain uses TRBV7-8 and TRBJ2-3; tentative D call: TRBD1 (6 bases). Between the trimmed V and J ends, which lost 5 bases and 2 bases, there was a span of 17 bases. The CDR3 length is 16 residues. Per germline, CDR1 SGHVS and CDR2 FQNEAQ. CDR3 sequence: CASSLRNRVATDTQYF. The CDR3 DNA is TGTGCCAGCAGCCTTAGAAACAGGGTTGCCACAGATACGCAGTATTTT.

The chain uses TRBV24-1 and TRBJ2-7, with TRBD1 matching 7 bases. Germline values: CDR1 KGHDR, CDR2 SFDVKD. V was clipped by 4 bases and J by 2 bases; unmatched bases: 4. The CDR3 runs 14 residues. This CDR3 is CATSDRQGTYEQYF. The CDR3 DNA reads TGTGCCACCAGTGACCGACAGGGCACCTACGAGCAGTACTTC.

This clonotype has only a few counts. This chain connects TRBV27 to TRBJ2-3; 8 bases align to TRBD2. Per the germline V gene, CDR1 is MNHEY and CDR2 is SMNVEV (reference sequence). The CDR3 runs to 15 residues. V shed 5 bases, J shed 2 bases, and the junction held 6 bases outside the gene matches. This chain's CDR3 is CASSRTAGVTDTQYF. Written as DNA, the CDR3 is TGTGCCAGCAGTAGGACAGCGGGGGTCACAGATACGCAGTATTTT.

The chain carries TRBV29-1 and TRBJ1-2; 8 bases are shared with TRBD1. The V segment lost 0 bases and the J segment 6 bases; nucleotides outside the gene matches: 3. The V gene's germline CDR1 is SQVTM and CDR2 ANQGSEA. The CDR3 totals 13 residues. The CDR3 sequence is CSVEDPGGHGYTF. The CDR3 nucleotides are TGCAGCGTTGAAGATCCAGGGGGCCATGGCTACACCTTC.

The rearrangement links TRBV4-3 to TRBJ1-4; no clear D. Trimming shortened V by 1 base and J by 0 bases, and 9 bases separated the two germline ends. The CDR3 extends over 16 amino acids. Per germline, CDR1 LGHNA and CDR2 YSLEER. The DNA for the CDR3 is TGCGCCAGCAGCCAAGGGCCCCTAACAACTAATGAAAAACTGTTTTTT. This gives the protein CASSQGPLTTNEKLFF.

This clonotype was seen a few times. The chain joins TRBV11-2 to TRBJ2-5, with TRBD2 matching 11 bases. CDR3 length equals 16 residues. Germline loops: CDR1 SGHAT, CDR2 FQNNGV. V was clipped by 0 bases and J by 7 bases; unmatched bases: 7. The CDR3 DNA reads TGTGCCAGCAGCTTAGAGGCGCTAGCGGGGGGCGGGACCCAGTACTTC. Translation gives CASSLEALAGGGTQYF.